Below, one T cell receptor (beta chain) is given with its context. The germline V gene has CDR1 MNHEY and CDR2 SMNVEV (reference sequence). The length of the CDR3 is 13 residues. The trim removed 1 base at V and 11 bases at J, leaving 5 bases unmatched. The data originate from a study of blood T cell repertoires in COVID-19. As handled by the study authors: Estimated nucleated cell counts came from reference gene primer amplification. Clones were read by immunoSEQ multiplex PCR, and TCRdb kept only the in-frame ones, dropping some. The V and J calls and the clone size are those of that table, but D and trimming were determined from the DNA. The sample contains over 450,000 clones, 70% to 90% of which appear only once. Seattle researchers signed up patients amid active infection and tracked them longitudinally.

V is TRBV27 and J is TRBJ1-5; 7 nucleotides line up with TRBD1. The sequence was obtained from a woman in her forties or fifties with COVID-19, enrolled during active disease. Input material: peripheral blood. The CDR3 coding sequence is TGTGCCAGCAGTTTATATGCCAGGGGGTCCCAGCATTTT. The encoded protein is CASSLYARGSQHF.